Below are 20 T cell receptor beta chains sequenced from a single sample in a study of T cells in Graves' hyperthyroidism and ophthalmopathy. Using RNA transcripts as the source, TCR beta CDR3 regions were amplified. Initially, a first-round RT-PCR of the TCR CDR3 employed the HTBI primer set. TCRdb processed the multiplex PCR reads anew with MiXCR; each CDR3 protein has one entry. The sample holds 610,000 or so distinct CDR3 sequences, 40% to 55% seen once. The sample taken for sequencing was peripheral blood or thyroid tissue (not recorded which). The receptors shown here come from a woman younger than 35 with Graves' hyperthyroidism.

This clonotype was seen ten or more times. The chain combines TRBV27 with TRBJ2-7, with TRBD1 matching 7 bases. The CDR3 contains 13 residues. Germline V gives CDR1 MNHEY, CDR2 SMNVEV (reference sequence). V lost 6 bases to trimming and J lost 3 bases; unmatched junction nucleotides: 5. CDR3 region: CASSRRQGYEQYF. The CDR3, as DNA: TGTGCCAGCAGCCGAAGACAGGGCTACGAGCAGTACTTC.

Details on this clonotype: No conserved phenylalanine or tryptophan is present at the end of the CDR3, so a read error is the likely explanation. The limits of the CDR3 on the DNA are not certain, so only TCRdb's listed CDR3 is given. J is TRBJ1-3 and V is TRBV7-2. Germline V gene data show CDR1 as SGHTA and CDR2 as FQGNSA. The CDR3 has 10 residues if both end residues are counted. CDR3 region: CASSLDLAGA.

Many counts were recorded for this clonotype. The chain's CDR3 is CASSILGGSGANVLTF. Here the CDR3 DNA reads TGTGCCAGTAGTATCCTAGGGGGTTCTGGGGCCAACGTCCTGACTTTC. The chain joins TRBV19 to TRBJ2-6; D may be TRBD1 (6 bases). The CDR3 runs to 16 residues. CDR1 LNHDA and CDR2 SQIVND come from the germline V gene (reference sequence). With 3 bases removed from V and 1 base from J, the gap between germline ends came to 10 bases.

V and J are TRBV29-1 and TRBJ2-5; TRBD2 is a possible D gene (5 bases). Trimming left V 4 bases short and J 5 bases short, with 17 bases between. The germline gives CDR1 SQVTM, CDR2 ANQGSEA. The CDR3 loop spans 14 amino acids. The CDR3 region has the DNA TGCAGCGTTGCGGGCGTCGGGGTTTGGGAGACCCAGTACTTC. Amino acid sequence: CSVAGVGVWETQYF.

This clonotype was counted at least ten times. V and J are TRBV10-3 and TRBJ1-2; TRBD1 aligns across 9 bases. The CDR3 spans 14 residues. Germline CDR1 and CDR2: ENHRY and SYGVKD. Trimming took 5 bases from V and 8 from J; bases not matched to a gene: 9. Written as DNA, the CDR3 is TGTGCCATCAGTCCGGACAGGGGAGGTGAGGGCTACACCTTC. It codes for CAISPDRGGEGYTF.

The chain uses TRBV24-1 and TRBJ1-2, with TRBD1 identical over 8 bases. V trimming: 9 bases; J trimming: 8 bases; junction bases outside the gene matches: 10. Germline CDR1 reads KGHDR; CDR2 reads SFDVKD. CDR3 size: 13 residues. This CDR3 is CATPPRTGSGYTF. The DNA for the CDR3 is TGTGCCACCCCTCCTAGGACAGGGTCGGGCTACACCTTC.

V usage is TRBV10-3 and J usage is TRBJ2-6; the match to TRBD1 covers 7 bases. The V segment lost 7 bases and the J segment 0 bases; nucleotides outside the gene matches: 12. This CDR3 region has 18 residues. Germline CDR1 and CDR2: ENHRY and SYGVKD. CDR3 sequence (DNA): TGTGCCATCACCGAAGGGGGCAGGAGACTCTCTGGGGCCAACGTCCTGACTTTC. Translation: CAITEGGRRLSGANVLTF.

This clonotype came up many times. The DNA for the CDR3 is TGTGCCAGCAGCTTAGGGCGACAGGGTAGGAACACTGAAGCTTTCTTT. Encoded protein: CASSLGRQGRNTEAFF. The V and J genes are TRBV13 and TRBJ1-1; 7 nucleotides align to TRBD1. With 0 bases clipped from V and 1 base from J, the junction kept 5 bases outside the gene matches. The CDR3 length is 16 residues. Per germline, CDR1 PRHDT and CDR2 FYEKMQ (reference sequence).

The chain combines TRBV7-3 with TRBJ1-1, with a weak D call TRBD1 (5 bases). The CDR3 length is 12 residues. The V and J ends lost 5 bases and 6 bases respectively, with 10 bases between them. Per the germline V gene, CDR1 is SGHTA and CDR2 is FQGTGA. The CDR3 DNA reads TGTGCCAGCAGCCCTGGGGACCCTGAAGCTTTCTTT. Its translation: CASSPGDPEAFF.

The chain has TRBV4-3 and TRBJ2-5, with 9 bases fitting TRBD2. Germline CDR1 and CDR2: LGHNA and YSLEER. The CDR3 consists of 13 residues. V trimming: 3 bases; J trimming: 5 bases; junction bases outside the gene matches: 1. CDR3 nucleotide sequence: TGCGCCAGCAGCCACGCGGGAGGGGAGACCCAGTACTTC. This codes for CASSHAGGETQYF.

This clonotype was found many times. The J gene is TRBJ2-2, the V gene TRBV5-6; no definite D call. Looked up from germline, CDR1 is SGHDT and CDR2 is YYEEEE. Trimming stripped 2 bases from V and 8 bases from J, with 10 bases between. The CDR3 runs 13 residues. As DNA, the CDR3 is TGTGCCAGCAGCTTATTGAAGGGAGGGGAGCTGTTTTTT. As protein: CASSLLKGGELFF.

This clonotype was detected ten times or more. This may come from a read error, since a much larger clone is one base off. The genes are TRBV7-3 and TRBJ1-1; D is uncertain. The CDR3 loop spans 11 amino acids. Germline V gene sequence: CDR1 SGHTA, CDR2 FQGTGA. The CDR3 DNA reads TGTGCCAGCAGCTTGAACCCTGAAGCTTTCTTT. This sequence encodes CASSLNPEAFF.

This clonotype has at least ten counts. The rearrangement links TRBV18 to TRBJ1-1, with D possibly being TRBD1 (6 bases). Germline V gives CDR1 KGHSH, CDR2 LQKENI. V lost 5 bases, J lost 5 bases, and 15 bases lay in between. This CDR3 is 14 amino acids long. This chain's CDR3 is CASSTYRERTEAFF. CDR3 bases: TGTGCCAGCTCAACTTACAGGGAACGAACTGAAGCTTTCTTT.

This clonotype was seen many times. This sequence joins TRBV5-1 and TRBJ1-2; D gene unclear. Trimming took 3 bases from V and 6 from J, leaving 24 bases between them. CDR1 is SGHRS and CDR2 is YFSETQ in the germline V gene. The CDR3 covers 17 residues. Written as DNA, the CDR3 is TGCGCCAGCAGCTACGGTGAAGGACCGGGCAGACGACATGGCTACACCTTC. It translates to CASSYGEGPGRRHGYTF.

This clonotype was detected only a few times. The chain links TRBV7-6 to TRBJ2-5, with D possibly TRBD2 on 5 matching bases. Germline CDR1 and CDR2: SGHVS and FNYEAQ. The CDR3 consists of 12 residues. With 4 bases removed from V and 11 bases from J, the gap between germline ends came to 14 bases. CDR3 sequence: CASSYLGDTQYF. The CDR3 coding sequence is TGTGCCAGCAGCTACCTCGGGGATACGCAGTACTTC.

This clonotype was seen at least ten times. The chain couples TRBV6-5 to TRBJ1-2; D is uncertain. V lost 6 bases and J lost 8, with 16 bases in between. CDR1 MNHEY and CDR2 SVGAGI come from the germline V gene. This CDR3 region has 13 residues. CDR3 DNA sequence: TGTGCCAGCAGGACGGACTCAAAGAAGGGCTACACCTTC. Its protein product is CASRTDSKKGYTF.

The chain employs TRBV11-1 and TRBJ2-3, with TRBD2 matching over 8 bases. Per the germline V gene, CDR1 is SGHAT and CDR2 is FQDESV (reference sequence). The ends lost 7 bases at V and 3 bases at J; junction bases unmatched: 6. CDR3 size: 14 residues. The CDR3 DNA follows: TGTGCCAGCAACTTTACTAGCGGTACAGATACGCAGTATTTT. Its protein is CASNFTSGTDTQYF.

V usage is TRBV2 and J usage is TRBJ2-5; 7 bases align to TRBD1. The CDR3 totals 13 residues. J gave up 9 bases and V 7 bases, and 11 bases lay outside the gene matches. Germline V lookup: CDR1 SNHLY, CDR2 FYNNEI. The CDR3 loop is CASTQGIRQPQYF. The CDR3 DNA reads TGTGCCAGCACACAGGGGATTCGGCAGCCCCAGTACTTC.

The chain has TRBV20-1 and TRBJ2-7; maybe TRBD2 (7 bases). This CDR3 region has 13 residues. CDR1 and CDR2 from the germline V gene are DFQATT and SNEGSKA (reference sequence). V dropped 5 bases and J dropped 7 bases, with 18 bases sitting between them. CDR3 coding DNA: TGCAGTGCTTGGGCGGCGGGGGCGGGAGAGCAGTACTTC. Its translation is CSAWAAGAGEQYF.

The sample holds one count of this clonotype. Compared with germline, one end of the junction differs, possibly owing to a read error. The DNA for the CDR3 is TGTGCCAGCAGCCTAGCAAAGTCTAACTATGGCTACACCTTC. Protein sequence: CASSLAKSNYGYTF. V and J are TRBV7-2 and TRBJ1-2; no firm D call. Germline V gives CDR1 SGHTA, CDR2 FQGNSA. The CDR3 has 14 amino acids.